Listed below are T cell receptor beta chains from one sample, sequenced in a study of a mutant IDH1 vaccine in newly diagnosed glioma. The antigens of these receptors remain unknown. Using immunoSEQ multiplex PCR, the repertoire was profiled, and TCRdb retains in-frame clones only, with some absent. The sample has roughly 54,000 clones, around four fifths seen once. The source material was PBMCs, sampled from a glioma patient whose treatment included an IDH1 peptide vaccine. These receptors all stem from a woman between 18 and 30 years old with glioma. Both conserved end residues are part of each CDR3. The D gene is left open where the match is weak. Only some rows state a clone size, as once, few, many or a class for expanded clones.

D: TRBD2; V: TRBV6-6; J: TRBJ2-4; size: NA; CDR3: CASSVRGGDIQYF; DNA: TGTGCCAGCAGTGTACGGGGGGGGGACATTCAGTACTTC
D: NA; V: TRBV12-5; J: TRBJ1-5; size: NA; CDR3: CASGGDGSNQPQHF; DNA: TGTGCTAGTGGGGGGGACGGTAGCAATCAGCCCCAGCATTTT
D: TRBD1; V: TRBV6-5; J: TRBJ2-7; size: once; CDR3: CASRPSGTGGHEQYF; DNA: TGTGCCAGCAGACCATCCGGGACAGGGGGCCACGAGCAGTACTTC
D: NA; V: TRBV29-1; J: TRBJ1-1; size: NA; CDR3: CSVGDILNAFF; DNA: TGCAGCGTTGGGGATATTCTGAACGCTTTCTTT
D: TRBD1; V: TRBV6-1; J: TRBJ1-5; size: NA; CDR3: CASRDRYGNQPQHF; DNA: TGTGCCAGCAGGGACAGGTACGGCAATCAGCCCCAGCATTTT
D: NA; V: TRBV7-2; J: TRBJ2-7; size: once; CDR3: CASSETWGLSEQYF; DNA: TGTGCCAGCAGCGAAACGTGGGGGCTTAGCGAGCAGTACTTC
D: NA; V: TRBV9; J: TRBJ2-2; size: NA; CDR3: CASSVLGRAGGELFF; DNA: TGTGCCAGCAGCGTTTTAGGCAGGGCGGGGGGGGAGCTGTTTTTT
D: NA; V: TRBV7-9; J: TRBJ1-4; size: few; CDR3: CASSPGRTNEKLFF; DNA: TGTGCCAGCAGCCCTGGACGTACTAATGAAAAACTGTTTTTT
D: TRBD1; V: TRBV9; J: TRBJ2-7; size: NA; CDR3: CASSVGGTGDYEQYF; DNA: TGTGCCAGCAGCGTAGGGGGGACAGGGGACTACGAGCAGTACTTC
D: NA; V: TRBV9; J: TRBJ2-1; size: NA; CDR3: CASSLGGEQFF; DNA: TGTGCCAGCAGCCTTGGGGGTGAGCAGTTCTTC
D: TRBD1; V: TRBV5-1; J: TRBJ2-3; size: NA; CDR3: CASSLWIGGEDTQYF; DNA: TGCGCCAGCAGCTTGTGGATAGGGGGCGAAGATACGCAGTATTTT
D: NA; V: TRBV19; J: TRBJ1-1; size: NA; CDR3: CASSIGGDTEAFF; DNA: TGTGCCAGTAGTATAGGGGGGGACACTGAAGCTTTCTTT
D: NA; V: TRBV5-4; J: TRBJ1-4; size: once; CDR3: CASSLERAEKLFF; DNA: TGTGCCAGCAGCTTGGAGCGGGCTGAAAAACTGTTTTTT
D: TRBD2; V: TRBV7-9; J: TRBJ2-5; size: NA; CDR3: CASSLVSGVGSGAMTQYF; DNA: TGTGCCAGCAGCTTAGTAAGCGGGGTAGGTAGCGGGGCCATGACCCAGTACTTC
D: TRBD1; V: TRBV19; J: TRBJ2-1; size: NA; CDR3: CASSTGQGYEQFF; DNA: TGTGCCAGTAGCACGGGACAGGGATATGAGCAGTTCTTC
D: TRBD1; V: TRBV6-6; J: TRBJ2-5; size: NA; CDR3: CASSRGQGAGETQYF; DNA: TGTGCCAGCAGCCGGGGACAGGGGGCGGGAGAGACCCAGTACTTC
D: NA; V: TRBV7-9; J: TRBJ1-4; size: NA; CDR3: CASKAATNEKLFF; DNA: TGTGCCAGCAAGGCAGCTACTAATGAAAAACTGTTTTTT
D: NA; V: TRBV9; J: TRBJ2-1; size: NA; CDR3: CASSPRTSNEQFF; DNA: TGTGCCAGCAGCCCTAGAACCAGCAATGAGCAGTTCTTC
D: NA; V: TRBV5-1; J: TRBJ1-1; size: few; CDR3: CASSRRPMGDTEAFF; DNA: TGCGCCAGCAGCCGCCGCCCTATGGGGGACACTGAAGCTTTCTTT